This T cell receptor (beta chain) was recovered during a study of blood T cell repertoires in COVID-19 (dated by TCRdb to 2018 to 2020). Background on the whole study: Samples from collaborators originated in the United States, Italy and Spain and spanned both the acute and convalescent phases of COVID-19. A freely available public database, intended as a resource for researchers studying the immune response to SARS-CoV-2, is where the repertoires were released. HLA class I and class II types, where available, came from metadata supplied by the sample provider rather than from assay-based typing. Nearly every sample came with metadata listing a de-identified subject ID, COVID-19 status, age in years and sex. Deeply sampled blood TCRbeta repertoires from subjects exposed to, actively infected with, or recovered from COVID-19 were included in the dataset. The samples were drawn from two sources: the first 160 participants of the ongoing ImmuneRACE study, and 1,000 to 1,500 subjects contributed by 6 global collaborators. The prospective study material was composed of cDNA or gDNA derived from T cells, B-cell-depleted T cells, or PBMCs. Points the paper makes about the study in general: How much clinical and demographic metadata was included differed by source and by participant, and the metadata was provided uncurated.

With regard to this clone: Its specific antigen is unknown. No base-level quality is on record; no much larger clone is a single base apart.

CDR1 MNHNS and CDR2 SASEGT are derived from the germline V gene. V and J lose 4 bases and 0 bases, and a span of 4 bases separates them. The CDR3 holds 12 amino acids from the cysteine to the phenylalanine. Of the read, only the CDR3 DNA is kept; its 36 bases are in frame from base 1. Each collaborating institution followed its own protocols to collect whole blood in K2EDTA tubes. Collaborator samples were shipped for TCRbeta analysis as frozen whole blood, isolated PBMCs, or DNA extracted from either sample type. The immunoSEQ Assay, a bias-controlled multiplex PCR, was used to amplify TCRbeta CDR3 regions from genomic DNA. The paper's data handling went like this. Nucleated cell counts per sample were estimated from amplification of reference gene primers within the assay. To quantify the absolute abundance of each unique TCRbeta CDR3 rearrangement, sequence reads were collapsed and filtered. For each sample, productive Simpson clonality was calculated as the square root of Simpson's diversity index across productive rearrangements. The source is immuneACCESS, and TCRdb retained only in-frame sequences with V and J called. Part of the clones is not carried over; for the studies checked, unresolved V genes explain less than half of this, and the remainder is unexplained. V, J and clone size derive from that table, while D and trimming were established from the DNA sequence. The sample data list 100,000 to 150,000 clones, and roughly 84% of these were observed just once. The leading ten clones occupy approximately 1.5% of the sample.

The clonotype originates from a man in his 60s with acute or convalescent COVID-19. The sequence links TRBV6-1 to TRBJ2-7; no D segment can be confidently identified. Sample: peripheral blood. In nucleotide form, the sequence is TGTGCCAGCAGTGTTCGCTCCTACGAGCAGTACTTC. It is translated as CASSVRSYEQYF.